This passage covers 24 T cell receptor beta chains from one sample sequenced in a study of T cell repertoires in cytomegalovirus infection. TCRdb itself ran the reads through MiXCR, one entry per CDR3 protein. The repertoire includes 700,000 to 850,000 distinct CDR3 sequences, over 25% of them detected once, and under 15% sits in the top ten. Their target antigens are unknown. This specimen consisted of cultured CD8+ T cells from PBMCs, obtained from culture after CMV antigen stimulation. Every receptor here comes from a human donor in good health (CMV status not recorded). Some clones in this sample may be carry-over from other donors' samples.

In this sample, this clonotype turned up many times. This chain links TRBV7-8 with TRBJ2-3, with 12 bases matching TRBD2. The CDR3 sequence is 17 residues long. V shed 7 bases and J 3 bases; nucleotides not matched to a gene: 11. The germline V gene encodes CDR1 SGHVS and CDR2 FQNEAQ. CDR3 DNA sequence: TGTGCCAGCAAACGACTAGCGGGGGCCAAGGGAACAGATACGCAGTATTTT. Its translation is CASKRLAGAKGTDTQYF.

This clonotype was detected many times. V usage is TRBV7-2 and J usage is TRBJ2-7, with 11 bases identical to TRBD2. The CDR3 is made up of 15 amino acids. CDR1 and CDR2 from the germline V gene are SGHTA and FQGNSA. The V and J ends lost 6 bases and 3 bases, in that order; junction bases with no gene match: 7. The CDR3 nucleotides are TGTGCCAGCAGGACCTCTAGCGGGGGGATCTACGAGCAGTACTTC. This codes for CASRTSSGGIYEQYF. The entire variable domain, with the rest obtained from reference TRBV7-2 and TRBJ2-7, is as follows: GAGVSQSPSNKVTEKGKDVELRCDPISGHTALYWYRQSLGQGLEFLIYFQGNSAPDKSGLPSDRFSAERTGGSVSTLTIQRTQQEDSAVYLCASRTSSGGIYEQYFGPGTRLTVT.

The rearrangement links TRBV19 to TRBJ1-1, with no clear D. Trimming shortened V by 4 bases and J by 3 bases, and 15 bases separated the two germline ends. The CDR3 runs 15 residues. CDR1 is LNHDA and CDR2 is SQIVND in the germline V gene (reference sequence). The DNA of the CDR3 is TGTGCCAGTAGTACGTTAACAGTGATGGACACTGAAGCTTTCTTT. Translation: CASSTLTVMDTEAFF.

This clonotype has ten or more counts. The rearrangement uses TRBV7-8 and TRBJ2-6; D assignment may be TRBD1 or TRBD2 (5 bases each). CDR3 length equals 19 residues. Germline V gene data show CDR1 as SGHVS and CDR2 as FQNEAQ. Trimming left V 1 base short and J 0 bases short, with 16 bases between. The CDR3 coding sequence is TGTGCCAGCAGCTTAGTCGGGGCGAGGGATTTCTCTGGGGCCAACGTCCTGACTTTC. It codes for CASSLVGARDFSGANVLTF. Together with reference TRBV7-8 and TRBJ2-6, the CDR3 gives the full variable domain: GAGVSQSPRYKVAKRGQDVALRCDPISGHVSLFWYQQALGQGPEFLTYFQNEAQLDKSGLPSDRFFAERPEGSVSTLKIQRTQQEDSAVYLCASSLVGARDFSGANVLTFGAGSRLTVL.

This chain links TRBV7-6 with TRBJ1-2, with TRBD1 identical over 8 bases. Looked up from germline, CDR1 is SGHVS and CDR2 is FNYEAQ. There are 15 residues in the CDR3. Trimming removed 5 bases from V and 4 bases from J; junction bases left unmatched: 9. CDR3 region: CASSPDRAFPYGYTF. The CDR3 DNA is TGTGCCAGCAGCCCGGACAGGGCGTTCCCCTATGGCTACACCTTC.

This clonotype was seen more than once but under ten times. The chain has TRBV4-2 and TRBJ1-5; D is unresolved. The CDR3 spans 15 residues. Trimming left V 0 bases short and J 3 bases short, with 9 bases between. The germline V gene encodes CDR1 LGHNA and CDR2 YNFKEQ. The CDR3 sequence is CASSQESSNNQPQHF. DNA of the CDR3: TGTGCCAGCAGCCAAGAGTCGAGTAACAATCAGCCCCAGCATTTT.

This rearrangement joins TRBV2 to TRBJ2-3; TRBD1 might be the D (6 bases). Between the trimmed V and J ends, which lost 8 bases and 2 bases, there was a span of 20 bases. Germline V gene lookup returns CDR1 SNHLY and CDR2 FYNNEI. The CDR3 extends over 16 amino acids. The CDR3 is CASGPLDSRITDTQYF. The CDR3 DNA sequence: TGTGCCAGCGGACCCTTGGACAGCCGGATCACAGATACGCAGTATTTT.

This clonotype was detected a few times. This chain connects TRBV7-9 to TRBJ2-5, with a tentative D call TRBD2 (5 bases). The V and J ends lost 6 bases and 3 bases respectively, with 11 bases between them. This CDR3 has 13 residues. Germline V gene data show CDR1 as SEHNR and CDR2 as FQNEAQ (reference sequence). The CDR3 bases are TGTGCCAGCAGGAGGGAAGGGAAAGAGACCCAGTACTTC. It specifies CASRREGKETQYF.

This chain uses TRBV27 with TRBJ2-1, with TRBD1 as a possible D gene (6 bases). V dropped 5 bases and J dropped 0 bases, with 14 bases sitting between them. The CDR3 has 16 amino acids. Germline V gene lookup returns CDR1 MNHEY and CDR2 SMNVEV (reference sequence). The CDR3 is CASSITGLSSYNEQFF. CDR3 sequence (DNA): TGTGCCAGCAGTATTACAGGGTTAAGCTCCTACAATGAGCAGTTCTTC.

This clonotype was detected many times. The rearrangement joins TRBV7-2 to TRBJ2-1; 8 bases align to TRBD2. The CDR3 runs to 15 residues. From germline, CDR1 is SGHTA and CDR2 FQGNSA. The CDR3 DNA sequence: TGTGCTACCTCACCAGGGTCTAGCGGGTACAATGAGCAGTTCTTC. Amino acid sequence: CATSPGSSGYNEQFF.

There are a few counts of this clonotype. J is TRBJ1-2 and V is TRBV7-9; 9 bases are a match to TRBD1. J gave up 4 bases and V 0 bases, and 3 bases lay outside the gene matches. Germline V CDR1 and CDR2: SEHNR, FQNEAQ (reference sequence). This CDR3 spans 15 amino acids. Written as DNA, the CDR3 is TGTGCCAGCAGCTTAGCGGGACAGGGATCCTATGGCTACACCTTC. Protein product: CASSLAGQGSYGYTF.

The sample holds a few counts of this clonotype. This chain connects TRBV6-1 to TRBJ2-3, with D hard to call. The V and J ends lost 5 bases and 5 bases respectively, with 17 bases between them. In germline, CDR1 is MNHNS, CDR2 SASEGT. This CDR3 spans 15 amino acids. Here the CDR3 reads CASSNEGSQGDTQYF. In nucleotides, the CDR3 is TGTGCCAGCAGTAACGAAGGGTCGCAAGGAGATACGCAGTATTTT.

This sequence joins TRBV24-1 and TRBJ2-3; possibly TRBD1 or TRBD2 for D (6 bases each). The V and J ends lost 0 bases and 5 bases respectively, with 17 bases between them. The germline V gene has CDR1 KGHDR and CDR2 SFDVKD. CDR3 length: 17 amino acids. The CDR3 DNA follows: TGTGCCACCAGTGATTTGATACAGGGACTTCAAGGAGATACGCAGTATTTT. Amino acids: CATSDLIQGLQGDTQYF.

This clonotype was observed many times. This chain links TRBV7-2 with TRBJ2-3, with 10 bases fitting TRBD2. Germline V gene sequence: CDR1 SGHTA, CDR2 FQGNSA. Trimming took 5 bases from V and 6 from J; bases not matched to a gene: 8. There are 15 residues in the CDR3. DNA of the CDR3: TGTGCCAGCAGCCCGAGCGGGGGGGCCAGGGATACGCAGTATTTT. Residues: CASSPSGGARDTQYF.

This clonotype has just a few counts. This chain links TRBV6-4 with TRBJ2-1; weak D call: TRBD1 (6 bases). Trimming pared 0 bases from V and 0 bases from J, leaving 9 bases between. The CDR3 sequence is 16 residues long. Per the germline V gene, CDR1 is MRHNA and CDR2 is SNTAGT. The CDR3 sequence: CASSDSEGGSYNEQFF. The CDR3 DNA reads as TGTGCCAGCAGTGACTCGGAAGGGGGCTCCTACAATGAGCAGTTCTTC.

This chain connects TRBV6-2 or TRBV6-3 to TRBJ1-2; no reliable D call. This CDR3 region has 13 residues. Trimming took 8 bases from V and 6 from J, leaving 16 bases between them. Per germline, CDR1 MNHEY and CDR2 SVGEGT. The CDR3 loop is CASSSQPGNGYTF. The CDR3 DNA sequence: TGTGCCAGCTCTTCACAGCCGGGCAATGGCTACACCTTC.

The CDR3 spells CASSLGGTSGETQYF. The CDR3 DNA follows: TGTGCCAGCAGCTTGGGGGGTACTAGCGGCGAGACCCAGTACTTC. This chain uses TRBV7-6 with TRBJ2-5, with 8 bases fitting TRBD2. The CDR3 contains 15 residues. CDR1 SGHVS and CDR2 FNYEAQ come from the germline V gene. Germline trimming cut 3 bases from V and 5 bases from J; bases unmatched to any gene: 8.

In its sample, this clonotype was seen a few times. The rearrangement links TRBV27 to TRBJ2-1, with D hard to call. The CDR3 has 14 amino acids. With 5 bases removed from V and 7 bases from J, the gap between germline ends came to 15 bases. CDR1 is MNHEY and CDR2 is SMNVEV in the germline V gene (reference sequence). The CDR3 DNA sequence: TGTGCCAGCAGTAATCCGACGGGTAGGAATGAGCAGTTCTTC. It codes for CASSNPTGRNEQFF.

This clonotype showed up many times. The chain joins TRBV2 to TRBJ2-5; 7 bases fit TRBD2. The V gene's germline CDR1 is SNHLY and CDR2 FYNNEI. Losses at the gene ends were 6 bases for V and 2 bases for J; bases not matched to a gene: 9. The CDR3 spans 15 residues. CDR3 in DNA: TGTGCCAGCAGCTTTTCGGGAGGTCTTCAAGAGACCCAGTACTTC. This encodes CASSFSGGLQETQYF.

The chain has TRBV11-2 and TRBJ1-3; D is undetermined. The CDR3 is made up of 15 amino acids. V lost 10 bases and J 4 bases, leaving 20 bases between the germline ends. Germline CDR1 reads SGHAT; CDR2 reads FQNNGV. CDR3 DNA sequence: TGTGCCATCAAGCTTAGGCATCGAGGCGGAAACACCATATATTTT. It is translated as CAIKLRHRGGNTIYF.

This clonotype has only a few counts. The V call is TRBV28, the J call TRBJ1-2; unclear D gene. Germline CDR1 and CDR2: MDHEN and SYDVKM. CDR3 size: 14 residues. V was clipped by 3 bases and J by 4 bases, with 12 bases between them. The CDR3 DNA reads as TGTGCCAGCAGTTTCTACCAGAGTTTCTATGGCTACACCTTC. This sequence encodes CASSFYQSFYGYTF.

This clonotype was seen more than once but under ten times. This sequence joins TRBV6-1 and TRBJ2-2, with 10 bases lining up with TRBD2. The CDR3 has 16 residues. The germline CDR1 and CDR2 sequences are MNHNS and SASEGT. The V gene end was trimmed by 2 bases and the J gene end by 8 bases; junction bases not matched to a gene: 8. CDR3 nucleotide sequence: TGTGCCAGCAGTGAAAAGAGCGGGGGGGCAGGAGGGGAGCTGTTTTTT. Residues: CASSEKSGGAGGELFF.

This clonotype appeared a few times. CDR3 sequence (DNA): TGCGCCAGCAGCCAAGGGCAGGGAAGCAATGAGCAGTTCTTC. This gives the protein CASSQGQGSNEQFF. The chain carries TRBV4-3 and TRBJ2-1; possibly TRBD1 for D (5 bases). The V gene lost 1 base and the J gene lost 6 bases, with 10 bases spanning the gap. The germline gives CDR1 LGHNA, CDR2 YSLEER. This CDR3 comprises 14 residues.

The chain is built from TRBV20-1 and TRBJ2-1; 10 nucleotides line up with TRBD2. The CDR3 is 15 amino acids. Germline lookup yields CDR1 DFQATT and CDR2 SNEGSKA (reference sequence). V gave up 0 bases and J gave up 5 bases; unmatched junction bases: 4. CDR3: CSARDLSGGNNEQFF. CDR3 sequence (DNA): TGCAGTGCTAGAGATCTTAGCGGGGGGAACAATGAGCAGTTCTTC.